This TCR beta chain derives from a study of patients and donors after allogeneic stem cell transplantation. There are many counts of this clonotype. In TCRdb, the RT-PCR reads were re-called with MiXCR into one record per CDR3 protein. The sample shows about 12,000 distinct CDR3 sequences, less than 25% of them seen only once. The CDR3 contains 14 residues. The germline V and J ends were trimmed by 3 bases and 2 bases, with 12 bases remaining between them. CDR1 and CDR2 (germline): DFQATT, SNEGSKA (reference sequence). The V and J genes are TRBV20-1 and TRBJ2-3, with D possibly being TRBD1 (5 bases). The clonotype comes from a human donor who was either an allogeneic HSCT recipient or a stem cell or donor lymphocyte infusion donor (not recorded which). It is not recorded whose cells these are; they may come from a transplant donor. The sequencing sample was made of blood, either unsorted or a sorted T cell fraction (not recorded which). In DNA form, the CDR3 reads TGCAGTGCTAGTTGGCCCAGGGACACAGATACGCAGTATTTT. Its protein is CSASWPRDTDTQYF.